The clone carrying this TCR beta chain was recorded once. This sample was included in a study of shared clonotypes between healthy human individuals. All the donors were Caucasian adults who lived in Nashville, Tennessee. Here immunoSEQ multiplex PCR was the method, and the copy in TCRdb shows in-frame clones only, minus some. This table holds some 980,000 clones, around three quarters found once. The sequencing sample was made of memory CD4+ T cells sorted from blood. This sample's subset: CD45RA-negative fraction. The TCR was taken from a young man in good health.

The CDR3 here is CASSSGSEQYF. DNA of the CDR3: TGTGCCAGCTCAAGCGGGTCGGAGCAGTACTTC. This chain links TRBV2 with TRBJ2-7; perhaps TRBD2 as D (6 bases). The CDR3 consists of 11 residues. Germline lookup yields CDR1 SNHLY and CDR2 FYNNEI. Trimming pared 8 bases from V and 7 bases from J, leaving 12 bases between.